This is a list of T cell receptor beta chains from one sample in a study of naive and memory T cell subsets. Using its own MiXCR run on the UMI-ligation and nested PCR reads, TCRdb lists one record per CDR3 protein. Of 95,000 to 150,000 distinct CDR3 sequences in the sample, roughly 32% were seen once. The sample was central memory CD4+ T cells from blood. Receptors were obtained from a human donor in good health. The CDR3 runs from the conserved cysteine through the conserved F or W. The order of the fields is J gene, D gene, clone size, V gene, CDR3 DNA, CDR3 protein. D genes are given only for firm matches. Only some rows state a clone size, as once, few, many or a class for expanded clones.

TRBJ2-2 NA NA TRBV10-3 TGTGCCATCAGTGTCCAGGGGAACACCGGGGAGCTGTTTTTT CAISVQGNTGELFF
TRBJ2-5 NA medium-sized TRBV29-1 TGCAGCGTTGAAACACAATTACGACAAGAGACCCAGTACTTC CSVETQLRQETQYF
TRBJ2-3 TRBD2 NA TRBV5-1 TGCGCCAGCAGCTTGGCCCGCGGGAGAGGAGATACGCAGTATTTT CASSLARGRGDTQYF
TRBJ1-6 NA few TRBV7-2 TGTGCCAGCAGCTTACCCCTGCAGGATTCACCCCTCCACTTT CASSLPLQDSPLHF
TRBJ2-1 NA NA TRBV30 TGTGCCTGGAGTATGTACAATGAGCAGTTCTTC CAWSMYNEQFF
TRBJ2-1 NA NA TRBV29-1 TGCAGCGTCCCGAAGACTGTCTACAATGAGCAGTTCTTC CSVPKTVYNEQFF
TRBJ2-1 TRBD1 NA TRBV5-1 TGCGCCAGCACCCCAGACAGGGGCTTCAATGAGCAGTTCTTC CASTPDRGFNEQFF
TRBJ2-7 TRBD1 few TRBV9 TGTGCCAGCTCAAGGACAGGGAACTACGAGCAGTACTTC CASSRTGNYEQYF
TRBJ2-3 NA NA TRBV6-4 TGTGCCAGCAGTGAAGGGGGAGATACGCAGTATTTT CASSEGGDTQYF
TRBJ2-5 NA NA TRBV7-9 TGTGCCAGCAGCTTAGCGCAAGGGGCGCGACAAGAGACCCAGTACTTC CASSLAQGARQETQYF
TRBJ2-7 TRBD1 few TRBV5-4 TGTGCCAGCAGCAAAGGACAGGGATACGGCTACGAGCAGTACTTC CASSKGQGYGYEQYF
TRBJ1-5 TRBD1 NA TRBV6-6 TGTGCCAGCAGAATACCGGGACAGGGCGTCTTACACGATAGTCAGCCCCAGCATTTT CASRIPGQGVLHDSQPQHF
TRBJ2-2 TRBD2 NA TRBV11-2 TGTGCCAGCAGCCTTACTAGCGGGCAAAACACCGGGGAGCTGTTTTTT CASSLTSGQNTGELFF
TRBJ1-1 NA NA TRBV7-8 TGTGCCAGCAGCTTAGCGCTAATGGGGGACACAAGTACCAACACTGAAGCTTTCTTT CASSLALMGDTSTNTEAFF
TRBJ2-5 NA few TRBV11-2 TGTGCCAGCGAGCTTCGGGGGGCGAAGACCCAGTACTTC CASELRGAKTQYF
TRBJ2-4 TRBD1 few TRBV20-1 TGCAGTGCTAACAAGGGACAGGGTGCGAACATTCAGTACTTC CSANKGQGANIQYF
TRBJ2-1 NA NA TRBV20-1 TGCAGTGTAAACCCTTACAATGAGCAGTTCTTC CSVNPYNEQFF